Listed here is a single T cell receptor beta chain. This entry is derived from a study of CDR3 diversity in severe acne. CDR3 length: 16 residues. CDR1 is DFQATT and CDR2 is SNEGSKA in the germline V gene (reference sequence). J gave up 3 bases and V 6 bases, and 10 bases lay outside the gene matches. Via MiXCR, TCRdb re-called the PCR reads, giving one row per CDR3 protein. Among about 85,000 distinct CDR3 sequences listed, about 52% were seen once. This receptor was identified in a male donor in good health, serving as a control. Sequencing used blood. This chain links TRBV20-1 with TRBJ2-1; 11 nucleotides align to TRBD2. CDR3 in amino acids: CSAHGRLAGFYNEQFF. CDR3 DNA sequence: TGCAGTGCCCATGGTCGACTAGCGGGGTTCTACAATGAGCAGTTCTTC.